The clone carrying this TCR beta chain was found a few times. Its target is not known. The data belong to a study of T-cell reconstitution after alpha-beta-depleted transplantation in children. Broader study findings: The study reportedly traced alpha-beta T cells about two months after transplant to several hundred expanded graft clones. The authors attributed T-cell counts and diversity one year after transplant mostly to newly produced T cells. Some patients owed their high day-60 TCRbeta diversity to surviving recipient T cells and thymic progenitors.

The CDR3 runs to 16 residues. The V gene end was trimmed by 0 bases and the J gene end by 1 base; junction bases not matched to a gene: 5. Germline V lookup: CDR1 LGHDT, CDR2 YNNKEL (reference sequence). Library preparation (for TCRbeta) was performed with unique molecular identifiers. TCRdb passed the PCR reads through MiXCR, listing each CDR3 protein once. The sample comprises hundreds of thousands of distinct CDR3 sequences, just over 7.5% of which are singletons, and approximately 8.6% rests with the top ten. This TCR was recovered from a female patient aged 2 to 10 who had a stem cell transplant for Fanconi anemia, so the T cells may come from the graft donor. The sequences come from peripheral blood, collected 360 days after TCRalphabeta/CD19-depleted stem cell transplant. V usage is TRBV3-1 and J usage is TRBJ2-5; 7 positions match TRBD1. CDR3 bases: TGTGCCAGCAGCCAAGATCTAGGACAGGTCCAAGAGACCCAGTACTTC. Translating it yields CASSQDLGQVQETQYF.